These T cell receptor beta chains were read from a single sample in a study of T cells in Graves' hyperthyroidism and ophthalmopathy. TCRdb re-analysed the multiplex PCR reads in MiXCR, keeping a single row per CDR3 protein. The sample comprises 380,000 or so distinct CDR3 sequences, more than 11% of which are singletons, and just under 25% rests with the top ten. Sequenced material: blood. Every receptor here comes from a woman in her twenties or thirties with Graves' hyperthyroidism. Each CDR3 is given with its conserved first and last residue. The D gene is left open where the match is weak. Clone size is not always given. Where it is, it says once, few, many or a class for expanded clones.

abundance	v_gene	j_gene	d_gene	CDR3nt	CDR3aa
NA	TRBV3-1	TRBJ1-1	NA	TGTGCCAGCAGCCGTGGGGAGGACACTGAAGCTTTCTTT	CASSRGEDTEAFF
few	TRBV10-3	TRBJ2-1	TRBD2	TGTGCCATCAGAGTAGCGGGAGGGCCGTCAGAAGAGCAGTTCTTC	CAIRVAGGPSEEQFF
few	TRBV5-6	TRBJ2-1	NA	TGTGCCAGCAGCTTGCGGGCAGGCTTGGAATACAATGAGCAGTTCTTC	CASSLRAGLEYNEQFF
many	TRBV5-6	TRBJ1-5	NA	TGTGCCAGCAGCTTTCGGGGGGCTCAGAATCAGCCCCAGCATTTT	CASSFRGAQNQPQHF
many	TRBV12-3/TRBV12-4	TRBJ1-5	NA	TGTGCCAGCTCAAGGGGAGATCAGCCCCAGCATTTT	CASSRGDQPQHF
few	TRBV20-1	TRBJ2-7	NA	TGCAGTGCTAGAGTGGTCGAGCAGTACTTC	CSARVVEQYF
many	TRBV2	TRBJ1-5	NA	TGTGCCAGCAGAAGGGCAGACCCTAATCAGCCCCAGCATTTT	CASRRADPNQPQHF
NA	TRBV6-2/TRBV6-3	TRBJ2-2	NA	TGTGCCAGCCAGACTACAGGGGAGCTGTTTTTT	CASQTTGELFF
few	TRBV28	TRBJ2-7	NA	TGTGCCAGCAGCCAATCCGGGACGAAGCGCTACGAGCAGTACTTC	CASSQSGTKRYEQYF
NA	TRBV11-2	TRBJ2-1	TRBD2	TGTGCCAGCGGGGGGACTAGCGGGAGGGCCTCTCAGTTCTTC	CASGGTSGRASQFF
few	TRBV7-3	TRBJ2-1	NA	TGTGCCAGCAGCCCCCCCGGAGGGGGCAGAGAGCAGTTCTTC	CASSPPGGGREQFF
NA	TRBV7-2	TRBJ1-4	TRBD1	TGTGCCAGCAGCTTATGGATTGTGGGACAGGGTAATGAAAAACTGTTTTTT	CASSLWIVGQGNEKLFF
NA	TRBV30	TRBJ2-3	TRBD2	TGTGCCTGGAGGCCCACTAGCGGCACAGATACGCAGTATTTT	CAWRPTSGTDTQYF